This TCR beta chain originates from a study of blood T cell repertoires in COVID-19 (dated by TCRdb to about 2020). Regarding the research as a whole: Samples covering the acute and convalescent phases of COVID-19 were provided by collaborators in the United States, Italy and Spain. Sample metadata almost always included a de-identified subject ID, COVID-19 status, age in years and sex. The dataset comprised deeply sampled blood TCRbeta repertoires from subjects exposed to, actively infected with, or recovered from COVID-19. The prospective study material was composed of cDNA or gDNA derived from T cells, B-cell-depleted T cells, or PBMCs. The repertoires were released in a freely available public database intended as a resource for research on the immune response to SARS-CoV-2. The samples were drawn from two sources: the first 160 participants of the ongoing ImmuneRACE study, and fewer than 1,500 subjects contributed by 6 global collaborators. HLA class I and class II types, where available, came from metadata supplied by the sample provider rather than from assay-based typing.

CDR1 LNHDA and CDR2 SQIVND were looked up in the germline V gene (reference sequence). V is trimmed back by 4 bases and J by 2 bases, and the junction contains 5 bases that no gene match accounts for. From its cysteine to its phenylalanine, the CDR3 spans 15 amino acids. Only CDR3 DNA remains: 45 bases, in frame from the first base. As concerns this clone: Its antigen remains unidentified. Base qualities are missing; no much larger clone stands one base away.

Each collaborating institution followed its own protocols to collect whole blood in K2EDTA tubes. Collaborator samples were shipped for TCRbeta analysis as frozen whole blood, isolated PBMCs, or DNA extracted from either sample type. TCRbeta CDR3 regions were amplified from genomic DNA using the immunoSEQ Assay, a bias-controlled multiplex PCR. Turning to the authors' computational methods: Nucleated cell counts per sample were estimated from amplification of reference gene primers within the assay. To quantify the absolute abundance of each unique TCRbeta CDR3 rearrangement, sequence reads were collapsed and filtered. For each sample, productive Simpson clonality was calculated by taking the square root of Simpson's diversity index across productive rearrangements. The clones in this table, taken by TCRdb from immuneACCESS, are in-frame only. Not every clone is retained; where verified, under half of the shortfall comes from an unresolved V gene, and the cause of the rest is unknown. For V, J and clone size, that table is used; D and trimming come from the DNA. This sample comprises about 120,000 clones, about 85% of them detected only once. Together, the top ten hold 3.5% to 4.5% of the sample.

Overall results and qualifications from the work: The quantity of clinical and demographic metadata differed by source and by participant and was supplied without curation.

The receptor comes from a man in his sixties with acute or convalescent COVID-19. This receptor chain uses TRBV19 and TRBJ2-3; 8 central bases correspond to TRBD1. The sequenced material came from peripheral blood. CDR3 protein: CASSTDRGSTDTQYF. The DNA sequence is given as TGTGCCAGTAGTACCGACAGGGGCTCCACAGATACGCAGTATTTT.